The clone carrying this TCR beta chain was seen at least ten times. Antigen unknown. Authors of the study amplified TCR beta CDR3 regions from RNA transcripts. TCR CDR3 regions were first amplified by RT-PCR with HTBI primers. MiXCR was run by TCRdb on the multiplex PCR reads, yielding one entry per CDR3 protein. The repertoire has hundreds of thousands of distinct CDR3 sequences, approximately 13% of them found once; the top ten carry around a tenth. Those with hyperthyroidism were 18 to 65 years old, newly diagnosed, and ill for under 2 months. The authors took PBMCs from 10 ml fresh peripheral blood. The sample belongs to a study of T cells in Graves' hyperthyroidism and ophthalmopathy. Study-wide findings and caveats: Most clonotypes expanded in thyroid above 0.001 were likewise present in blood.

CDR3 size: 18 residues. V shed 7 bases and J 10 bases; nucleotides not matched to a gene: 20. CDR1 and CDR2 from the germline V gene are MNHEY and SMNVEV (reference sequence). The gene calls are TRBV27 and TRBJ2-1, with TRBD1 matching 12 bases. The sequencing input was blood. The sequence was obtained from a woman in her late teens or twenties with Graves' hyperthyroidism. This chain's CDR3 is CASTKTPGTGGVYREQFF. CDR3 bases: TGTGCCAGCACCAAGACCCCGGGGACAGGGGGCGTATATAGGGAGCAGTTCTTC.